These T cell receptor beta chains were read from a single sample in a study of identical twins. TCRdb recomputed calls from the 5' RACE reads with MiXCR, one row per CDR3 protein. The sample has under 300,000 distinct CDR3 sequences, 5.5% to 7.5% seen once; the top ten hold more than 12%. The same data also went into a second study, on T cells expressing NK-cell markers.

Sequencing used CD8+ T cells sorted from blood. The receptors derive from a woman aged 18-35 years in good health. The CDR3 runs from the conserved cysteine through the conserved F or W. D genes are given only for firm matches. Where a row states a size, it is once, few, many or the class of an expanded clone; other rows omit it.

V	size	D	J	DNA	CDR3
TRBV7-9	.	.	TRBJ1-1	TGTGCCAGCAGCCCTTCACAGGGCATGAACACTGAAGCTTTCTTT	CASSPSQGMNTEAFF
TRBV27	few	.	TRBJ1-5	TGTGCCAGCAGTCCCGGATTCGGTCAGCCCCAGCATTTT	CASSPGFGQPQHF
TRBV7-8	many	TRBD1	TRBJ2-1	TGTGCCAGCAACAACCCGGGACAGGGGTTTAAAAAGCAGTTCTTC	CASNNPGQGFKKQFF
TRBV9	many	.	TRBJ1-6	TGTGCCAGCAGCTTAACGGGAAACCTTAATTCACCCCTCCACTTT	CASSLTGNLNSPLHF
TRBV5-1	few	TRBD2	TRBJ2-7	TGCGCCAGCAGCACTGGGACTAGCGGGGGAACCTACTACGAGCAGTACTTC	CASSTGTSGGTYYEQYF
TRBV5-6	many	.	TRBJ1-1	TGTGCCAGCAGCGTGAATAATGAAGCTTTCTTT	CASSVNNEAFF
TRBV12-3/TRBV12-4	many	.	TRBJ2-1	TGTGCCAGCAGTCCGCCGGGACTGGTGAACTACAATGAGCAGTTCTTC	CASSPPGLVNYNEQFF
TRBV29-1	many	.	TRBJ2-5	TGCAGCGTTGAAGTCCCCGGGAGTGGGACCCAGTACTTC	CSVEVPGSGTQYF
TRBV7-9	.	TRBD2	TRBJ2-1	TGTGCCAGCAGCGGCCTAGCGGGAGGGAGCAATGAGCAGTTCTTC	CASSGLAGGSNEQFF
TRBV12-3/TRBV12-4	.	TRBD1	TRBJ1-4	TGTGCCAGCAGCTTGACAGGGGGCGGAGATGAAAAACTGTTTTTT	CASSLTGGGDEKLFF
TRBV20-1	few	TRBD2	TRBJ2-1	TGCAGTGCTACACTAGCGGGAGAGGTATTTGATGAGCAGTTCTTC	CSATLAGEVFDEQFF
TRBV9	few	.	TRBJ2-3	TGTGCCAGCAGCGTAGCCCCCCTTGTGGGAGGCGGAACAGATACGCAGTATTTT	CASSVAPLVGGGTDTQYF
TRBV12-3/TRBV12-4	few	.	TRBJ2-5	TGTGCCAGCAGTTTAGCTGCCGGGGGCCAAGAGACCCAGTACTTC	CASSLAAGGQETQYF
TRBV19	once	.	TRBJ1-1	TGTGCCAGTAGCCAACCGGGGAGGACTGAAGCTTTCTTT	CASSQPGRTEAFF
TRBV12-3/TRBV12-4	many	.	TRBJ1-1	TGTGCCAGCAGTTCCTTGACCTGGGCTGAAGCTTTCTTT	CASSSLTWAEAFF
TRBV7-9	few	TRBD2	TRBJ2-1	TGTGCCAGCAGCTCGATACTAGCGGGGGGATTCGAGCAGTTCTTC	CASSSILAGGFEQFF
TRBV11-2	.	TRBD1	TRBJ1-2	TGTGCCAGCAGCTTAGCGGACAGGGGGAACACCTTC	CASSLADRGNTF
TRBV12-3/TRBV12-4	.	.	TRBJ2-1	TGTGCCAGCATTTTGTATTATGAGCAGTTCTTC	CASILYYEQFF
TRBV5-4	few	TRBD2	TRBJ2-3	TGTGCCAGCAGCATCGGGACTAGCGGGGCTAGCACAGATACGCAGTATTTT	CASSIGTSGASTDTQYF
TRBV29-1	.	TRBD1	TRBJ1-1	TGCAGCGTTGGACGGACAGGTGAAGCTTTCTTT	CSVGRTGEAFF
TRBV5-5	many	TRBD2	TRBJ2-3	TGTGCCAGCAGCTTCGGGGGACTAGCAGATACGCAGTATTTT	CASSFGGLADTQYF
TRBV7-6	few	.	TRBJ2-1	TGTGCCAGCAGCATATCCCCAGGGCGGCCCTACAATGAGCAGTTCTTC	CASSISPGRPYNEQFF
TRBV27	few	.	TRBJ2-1	TGTGCCAGCAGTTTCCCCGGGACAAAACACAATGAGCAGTTCTTC	CASSFPGTKHNEQFF
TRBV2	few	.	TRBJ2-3	TGTGCCAGCAGTGAACCTAGTGTTACGCAGTATTTT	CASSEPSVTQYF
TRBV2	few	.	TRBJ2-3	TGTGCCAGCAGCGGCGTATCAGATACGCAGTATTTT	CASSGVSDTQYF
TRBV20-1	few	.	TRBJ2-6	TGCAGTGCTAGAACCGGCTCTGGGGCCAACGTCCTGACTTTC	CSARTGSGANVLTF
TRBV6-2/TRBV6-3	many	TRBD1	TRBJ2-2	TGTGCCAGCAGTTTCGACAGGGGTAACACCGGGGAGCTGTTTTTT	CASSFDRGNTGELFF
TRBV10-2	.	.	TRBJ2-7	TGCGCCACCTGCGACTCGGGGTCCTACGAGCAGTACTTC	CATCDSGSYEQYF
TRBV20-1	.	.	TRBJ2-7	TGCAGTGGAGGCAGGGCGGGCGAGCAGTACTTC	CSGGRAGEQYF
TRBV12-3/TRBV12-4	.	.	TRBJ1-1	TGTGCCAGCAGTCCAGAGCCGGGGCTGGGTGGCAACACTGAAGCTTTCTTT	CASSPEPGLGGNTEAFF
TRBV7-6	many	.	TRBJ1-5	TGTGCCAGCGGTGAGCGGCAGCCCCAGCATTTT	CASGERQPQHF
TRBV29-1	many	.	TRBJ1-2	TGCAGCGTTGCGGCAGCAGAGGACTATGGCTACACCTTC	CSVAAAEDYGYTF
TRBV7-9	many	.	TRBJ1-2	TGTGCCAGCGCCCGAGACCCTGCTCTCTATGGCTACACCTTC	CASARDPALYGYTF
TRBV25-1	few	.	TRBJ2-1	TGTGCCAGCACCGATCCCACAACCCTCAATGAGCAGTTCTTC	CASTDPTTLNEQFF
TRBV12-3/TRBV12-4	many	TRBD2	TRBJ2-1	TGTGCCAGCAGTGGGGGAGCGGGAGGGCCAAGGCAGTTCTTC	CASSGGAGGPRQFF
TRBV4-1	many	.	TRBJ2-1	TGCGCCAGCAGGGATCGTGATGAGCAGTTCTTC	CASRDRDEQFF
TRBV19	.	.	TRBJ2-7	TGTGCCAGTAGTATAGGATCAGGGAGATCCTACGAGCAGTACTTC	CASSIGSGRSYEQYF
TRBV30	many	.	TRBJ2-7	TGTGCCTGGAGTCCGACTGGGTCCTACGAGCAGTACTTC	CAWSPTGSYEQYF
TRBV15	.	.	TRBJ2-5	TGTGCCACCGCCGGGCGGGGCACAGGGGAGACCCAGTACTTC	CATAGRGTGETQYF
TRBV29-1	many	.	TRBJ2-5	TGCAGCGCCCAGGGGTTGGTTATCCGGGAGACCCAGTACTTC	CSAQGLVIRETQYF
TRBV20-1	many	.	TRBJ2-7	TGCAGTGCTAGCCCCGGACGGGGTTTCTACGAGCAGTACTTC	CSASPGRGFYEQYF
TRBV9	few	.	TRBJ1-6	TGTGCCAGCAGCGAAGGGGGTTCACCCCTCCACTTT	CASSEGGSPLHF
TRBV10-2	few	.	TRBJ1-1	TGCGCCAGCAGGGGTCCACAGGCTGAAGCTTTCTTT	CASRGPQAEAFF
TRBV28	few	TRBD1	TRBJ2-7	TGTGCCAGCAGTCCCCTTCAAACGGACAGGGGGAGGTACGAGCAGTACTTC	CASSPLQTDRGRYEQYF
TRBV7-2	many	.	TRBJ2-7	TGTGCCAGCAGCTTAGTCCCAGGGATATCCTACGAGCAGTACTTC	CASSLVPGISYEQYF
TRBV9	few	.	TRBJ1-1	TGTGCCAGCAGCGGACGAAACACTGAAGCTTTCTTT	CASSGRNTEAFF
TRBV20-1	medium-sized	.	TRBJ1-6	TGCAGTGCTAGACAGGGCCCTAGCTCCTATAATTCACCCCTCCACTTT	CSARQGPSSYNSPLHF
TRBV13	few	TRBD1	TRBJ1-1	TGTGCCAGCAGCTTAGTGATCAGGGGGCGGCCGATTGAAGCTTTCTTT	CASSLVIRGRPIEAFF
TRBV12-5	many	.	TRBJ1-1	TGTGCTAGTGCCGCAGGGGCGTTGAACACTGAAGCTTTCTTT	CASAAGALNTEAFF
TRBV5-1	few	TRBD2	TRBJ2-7	TGCGCCAGCAGCCCGGTCGGCGGGAGAATCCACGAGCAGTACTTC	CASSPVGGRIHEQYF
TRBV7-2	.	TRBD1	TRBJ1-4	TGTGCCAGCAGCTTCAGACAGGGCTTTAATGAAAAACTGTTTTTT	CASSFRQGFNEKLFF